This TCR beta chain was sequenced in a study of CD8+ T cells in alopecia areata. Study-level findings and limits: Although TCR sharing was seen in mice, sharing across patients was less clear, possibly for HLA-related reasons. Sequence data from scalp samples additionally include resident alphabeta T cells of normal skin.

PBMCs yielded sorted CD4+ and CD8+ T cells. On this clone itself: What it binds is unknown.

Sequencing templates came from extracted RNA that was reverse transcribed into cDNA. This table comes from immunoSEQ multiplex PCR, and its TCRdb copy is limited to in-frame clones, with some not included. The table includes hundreds of thousands of clones, 67% detected once. The clonotype was recovered from a human donor with alopecia areata. The source was CD4+ T cells sorted from blood, collected at week 0.

CDR3 sequence reads: CASSQDLPRGGSNEQFF. The CDR3, as DNA: TGTGCCAGCAGCCAAGATCTTCCCAGGGGCGGGAGCAATGAGCAGTTCTTC. The chain employs TRBV14 and TRBJ2-1; tentative D call: TRBD2 (7 bases). The CDR3 runs 17 residues. CDR1 SGHDN and CDR2 FVKESK come from the germline V gene. The germline V and J ends were trimmed by 0 bases and 6 bases, with 18 bases remaining between them.